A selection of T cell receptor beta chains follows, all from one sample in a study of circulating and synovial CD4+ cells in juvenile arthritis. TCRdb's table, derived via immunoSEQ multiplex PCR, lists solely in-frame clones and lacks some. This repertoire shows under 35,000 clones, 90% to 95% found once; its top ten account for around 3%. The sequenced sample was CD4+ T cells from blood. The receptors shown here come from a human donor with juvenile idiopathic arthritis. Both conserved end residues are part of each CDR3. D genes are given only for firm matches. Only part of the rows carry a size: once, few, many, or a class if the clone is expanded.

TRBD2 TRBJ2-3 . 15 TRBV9 CASSRGGGGPDTQYF TGTGCCAGCAGCCGGGGGGGTGGAGGCCCAGATACGCAGTATTTT
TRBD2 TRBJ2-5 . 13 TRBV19 CASSTGTSGRSHF TGTGCCAGTAGTACCGGGACTAGCGGGAGGTCACACTTC
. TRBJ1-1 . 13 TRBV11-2 CASNLNGETEAFF TGTGCCAGCAATTTAAATGGAGAGACTGAAGCTTTCTTT
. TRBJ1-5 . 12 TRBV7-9 CASSVSAGPQHF TGTGCCAGCAGCGTTTCAGCAGGGCCCCAGCATTTT
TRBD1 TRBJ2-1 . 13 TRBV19 CASQRQGFGEQFF TGTGCCAGTCAGAGACAGGGATTTGGGGAGCAGTTCTTC
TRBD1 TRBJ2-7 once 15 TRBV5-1 CASSHGTGVTYEQYF TGCGCCAGCAGCCACGGGACAGGGGTTACCTACGAGCAGTACTTC
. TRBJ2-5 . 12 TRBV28 CASSSVLETQYF TGTGCCAGCAGTTCGGTCCTGGAGACCCAGTACTTC
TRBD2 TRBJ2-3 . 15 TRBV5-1 CASRRGLAVTDTQYF TGCGCCAGCAGGCGGGGACTAGCGGTCACAGATACGCAGTATTTT
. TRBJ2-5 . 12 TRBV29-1 CSVEQGWETQYF TGCAGCGTTGAGCAGGGTTGGGAGACCCAGTACTTC
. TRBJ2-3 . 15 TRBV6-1 CASRDRGGVTDTQYF TGTGCCAGCAGAGATCGAGGAGGGGTCACAGATACGCAGTATTTT
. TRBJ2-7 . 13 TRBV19 CASSKQGNDEQYF TGTGCCAGTAGTAAACAGGGCAACGACGAGCAGTACTTC
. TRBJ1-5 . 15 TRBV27 CASSRGQRGNQPQHF TGTGCCAGCAGCCGTGGACAAAGGGGCAATCAGCCCCAGCATTTT
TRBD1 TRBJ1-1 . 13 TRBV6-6 CASIRQGAAEAFF TGTGCCAGCATCCGACAGGGGGCTGCTGAAGCTTTCTTT
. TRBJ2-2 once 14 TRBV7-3 CASSPAGTSGELFF TGTGCCAGCAGCCCCGCTGGGACTTCGGGGGAGCTGTTTTTT
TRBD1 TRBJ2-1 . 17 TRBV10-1 CASSDQQGISPYNEQFF TGCGCCAGCAGTGACCAACAGGGGATTTCCCCCTACAATGAGCAGTTCTTC
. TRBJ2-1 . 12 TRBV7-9 CASSPQYNEQFF TGTGCCAGCAGCCCGCAGTACAATGAGCAGTTCTTC
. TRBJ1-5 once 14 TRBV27 CASSLRGGNQPQHF TGTGCCAGCAGTTTACGTGGGGGGAATCAGCCCCAGCATTTT
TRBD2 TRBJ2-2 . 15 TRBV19 CASMGGLVNTGELFF TGTGCCAGTATGGGGGGACTAGTCAACACCGGGGAGCTGTTTTTT
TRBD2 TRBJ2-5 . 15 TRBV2 CASSDIAGGGETQYF TGTGCCAGCAGTGATATCGCGGGAGGTGGGGAGACCCAGTACTTC